These T cell receptor beta chains were read from a single sample in a study of blood T cell repertoires in COVID-19. Generated by immunoSEQ multiplex PCR, the TCRdb table keeps only in-frame clones and is missing some. The table records around 330,000 clones, about nine tenths of them present only once. Sample: PBMCs or T cells enriched from blood (not recorded which). These receptor sequences come from a young woman who had recovered from COVID-19. CDR3s include the opening cysteine and the closing phenylalanine or tryptophan. D genes are given only for firm matches. The size entry is marked missing in some rows and otherwise reads once, few, many or a size class.

length	V	D	J	size	CDR3	DNA
18	TRBV21-1	.	TRBJ1-1	.	CASSNPGQGLLMNTEAFF	TGTGCCAGCAGCAATCCGGGACAGGGACTGTTAATGAACACTGAAGCTTTCTTT
14	TRBV19	.	TRBJ1-5	.	CASSPGRLGQPQHF	TGTGCCAGTAGTCCGGGGAGGTTGGGTCAGCCCCAGCATTTT
15	TRBV29-1	.	TRBJ1-2	.	CSVDSLGGVNYGYTF	TGCAGCGTTGATAGCTTGGGAGGGGTTAACTATGGCTACACCTTC
18	TRBV5-5	.	TRBJ1-5	.	CASSFRSLPGNINQPQHF	TGTGCCAGCAGCTTCCGATCTCTGCCGGGTAACATCAATCAGCCCCAGCATTTT
14	TRBV9	.	TRBJ2-5	.	CASSVTGQGETQYF	TGTGCCAGCAGCGTAACGGGCCAGGGAGAGACCCAGTACTTC
15	TRBV6-1	TRBD2	TRBJ2-1	.	CASSELTGGGNEQFF	TGTGCCAGCAGTGAATTGACGGGAGGGGGGAATGAGCAGTTCTTC
12	TRBV6-5	TRBD1	TRBJ1-1	.	CASSGQGSFAFF	TGTGCCAGCAGCGGACAGGGGTCCTTCGCTTTCTTT
15	TRBV27	TRBD1	TRBJ2-7	.	CASSLMGQGLDEQYF	TGTGCCAGCAGTTTAATGGGACAGGGCTTGGACGAGCAGTACTTC
15	TRBV5-4	TRBD2	TRBJ2-3	.	CASREGGTSADTQYF	TGTGCCAGCAGGGAAGGCGGGACTAGCGCAGATACGCAGTATTTT
16	TRBV18	.	TRBJ1-5	.	CASSPVLAAGEQPQHF	TGTGCCAGCTCACCAGTCTTGGCGGCAGGGGAGCAGCCCCAGCATTTT
13	TRBV11-2	.	TRBJ1-2	.	CASSPRAGWGYTF	TGTGCCAGCAGCCCCCGGGCGGGCTGGGGCTACACCTTC
14	TRBV4-3	.	TRBJ2-7	.	CASSQGSGLAEQYF	TGCGCCAGCAGCCAGGGTAGCGGACTGGCCGAGCAGTACTTC
16	TRBV5-1	.	TRBJ1-4	.	CASSPLQTSTNEKLFF	TGCGCCAGCAGCCCTCTTCAGACATCAACTAATGAAAAACTGTTTTTT
19	TRBV4-2	TRBD1	TRBJ1-2	few	CASSQDWATGGDYSYGYTF	TGTGCCAGCAGCCAAGATTGGGCCACAGGGGGCGATTATAGCTATGGCTACACCTTC
17	TRBV28	.	TRBJ2-1	.	CASSPWRDLTNYNEQFF	TGTGCCAGCAGTCCATGGCGGGATCTTACAAACTACAATGAGCAGTTCTTC
14	TRBV30	TRBD1	TRBJ1-6	once	CAWNQDRVNSPLHF	TGTGCCTGGAACCAGGACAGGGTCAATTCACCCCTCCACTTT
15	TRBV30	.	TRBJ1-4	.	CAWSPTDNFNEKLFF	TGTGCCTGGAGCCCGACGGACAATTTTAATGAAAAACTGTTTTTT
11	TRBV10-3	.	TRBJ1-1	.	CASGAGTEAFF	TGTGCCTCCGGTGCGGGCACTGAAGCTTTCTTT
19	TRBV7-2	TRBD2	TRBJ2-1	.	CASSPTGTSGGGPYNEQFF	TGTGCCAGCAGCCCAACCGGGACTAGCGGGGGGGGCCCCTACAATGAGCAGTTCTTC
14	TRBV19	TRBD1	TRBJ1-5	.	CASSITGGRQPQHF	TGTGCCAGTAGTATTACAGGGGGGCGACAGCCCCAGCATTTT
15	TRBV10-3	.	TRBJ2-7	.	CAAREDAGSTYEQYF	TGTGCCGCCCGCGAGGATGCGGGGTCGACCTACGAGCAGTACTTC
14	TRBV18	TRBD1	TRBJ1-1	.	CASSPGTGDTEAFF	TGTGCCAGCTCCCCCGGGACAGGGGACACTGAAGCTTTCTTT
13	TRBV12-3/TRBV12-4	.	TRBJ1-1	.	CASSWEGGTEAFF	TGTGCCAGCAGTTGGGAGGGAGGCACTGAAGCTTTCTTT
15	TRBV28	.	TRBJ2-2	.	CASSEAYAGPGELFF	TGTGCCAGCAGTGAAGCGTATGCAGGGCCCGGGGAGCTGTTTTTT
12	TRBV3-1/TRBV3-2	.	TRBJ2-7	.	CASRGNSYEQYF	TGTGCGAGCAGGGGCAACTCCTACGAGCAGTACTTC
17	TRBV14	TRBD2	TRBJ2-2	.	CASSGLAGPPSTGELFF	TGTGCCAGCAGCGGGCTAGCGGGACCCCCTTCTACCGGGGAGCTGTTTTTT
15	TRBV15	.	TRBJ1-4	.	CATSRTTATNEKLFF	TGTGCCACCAGCAGGACGACAGCAACTAATGAAAAACTGTTTTTT
13	TRBV7-2	.	TRBJ1-1	.	CASSFQMNTEAFF	TGTGCCAGCAGCTTTCAGATGAACACTGAAGCTTTCTTT
15	TRBV19	TRBD1	TRBJ1-1	.	CASSIRDRGGTEAFF	TGTGCCAGTAGTATCCGGGACAGGGGGGGGACTGAAGCTTTCTTT
15	TRBV6-5	TRBD1	TRBJ2-1	.	CASSYMGQGSGEQFF	TGTGCCAGCAGTTATATGGGACAGGGGAGTGGGGAGCAGTTCTTC
14	TRBV7-2	.	TRBJ2-4	few	CASSLRQGRHIQYF	TGTGCCAGCAGCTTAAGGCAGGGTAGGCACATTCAGTACTTC
16	TRBV5-6	.	TRBJ1-5	once	CASSLDGGSFGQPQHF	TGTGCCAGCAGCTTGGACGGAGGGAGCTTTGGTCAGCCCCAGCATTTT
12	TRBV6-5	.	TRBJ1-2	few	CATSGQGYGYTF	TGTGCCACCTCGGGTCAGGGGTATGGCTACACCTTC
22	TRBV18	TRBD1	TRBJ2-1	few	CARPARQGNKNGGNIFYNEQFF	TGTGCCAGACCGGCGAGACAGGGGAATAAAAATGGAGGAAATATCTTCTACAATGAGCAGTTCTTC
15	TRBV4-3	TRBD1	TRBJ2-7	.	CASSQSWDRGYEQYF	TGCGCCAGCAGCCAATCCTGGGACAGGGGTTACGAGCAGTACTTC
16	TRBV7-6	.	TRBJ1-4	.	CASSEGITGLDEKLFF	TGTGCCAGCAGCGAGGGGATTACAGGGCTCGACGAAAAACTGTTTTTT
17	TRBV23-1	TRBD2	TRBJ2-3	.	CASSRAGGPRGTDTQYF	TGCGCCAGCAGTCGGGCGGGAGGACCAAGAGGCACAGATACGCAGTATTTT
15	TRBV6-6	.	TRBJ1-2	.	CASSYTGGASEGYTF	TGTGCCAGCAGTTACACCGGGGGGGCTTCAGAGGGCTACACCTTC
11	TRBV7-9	.	TRBJ2-7	.	CASSQIYEQYF	TGTGCCAGCAGTCAAATTTACGAGCAGTACTTC
16	TRBV9	.	TRBJ2-3	.	CASSARLGLFTDTQYF	TGTGCCAGCAGCGCCCGCCTGGGACTCTTCACAGATACGCAGTATTTT
15	TRBV19	.	TRBJ2-1	.	CASSIVPVTYNEQFF	TGTGCCAGTAGTATAGTCCCAGTAACCTACAATGAGCAGTTCTTC
16	TRBV5-4	.	TRBJ2-7	.	CASSLGLPGVENEQYF	TGTGCCAGCAGCTTGGGGCTCCCCGGGGTGGAGAACGAGCAGTACTTC
12	TRBV7-2	.	TRBJ1-2	once	CASSYRDGGYTF	TGTGCCAGCAGCTACAGGGATGGAGGCTACACCTTC
14	TRBV29-1	.	TRBJ1-1	.	CSVNPWEFAREAFF	TGCAGCGTCAACCCTTGGGAGTTTGCGCGTGAAGCTTTCTTT
13	TRBV14	TRBD1	TRBJ1-6	few	CASSHRGSSPLHF	TGTGCCAGCAGCCACAGGGGGAGCTCACCCCTCCACTTT
14	TRBV5-1	.	TRBJ2-5	.	CASSLLGYQETQYF	TGCGCCAGCAGCTTGCTCGGGTACCAAGAGACCCAGTACTTC
13	TRBV7-2	.	TRBJ2-1	once	CASSLGRLNEQFF	TGTGCCAGCAGCTTAGGCAGGCTTAATGAGCAGTTCTTC
14	TRBV6-5	.	TRBJ1-2	.	CASSRVARFYGYTF	TGTGCCAGCAGCAGGGTAGCCCGATTCTATGGCTACACCTTC
14	TRBV7-2	.	TRBJ2-5	.	CASSKLGGLETQYF	TGTGCCAGCAGCAAACTAGGAGGTTTGGAGACCCAGTACTTC
14	TRBV4-1	.	TRBJ1-2	.	CASSQDVEGQGYTF	TGCGCCAGCAGCCAAGATGTGGAGGGCCAAGGCTACACCTTC
15	TRBV5-1	TRBD2	TRBJ2-5	.	CASSLVAGEEETQYF	TGCGCCAGCAGCTTGGTTGCGGGAGAAGAAGAGACCCAGTACTTC
17	TRBV7-2	.	TRBJ1-5	.	CASSSWGGLALNQPQHF	TGTGCCAGCAGCTCATGGGGGGGATTGGCGTTAAATCAGCCCCAGCATTTT
17	TRBV18	.	TRBJ1-3	.	CASSPATAGISGNTIYF	TGTGCCAGCTCACCAGCGACAGCAGGAATCTCTGGAAACACCATATATTTT
17	TRBV5-6	TRBD1	TRBJ1-5	once	CASSLRQGKYSNQPQHF	TGTGCCAGCAGCCTTCGACAGGGGAAATATAGCAATCAGCCCCAGCATTTT
15	TRBV6-4	.	TRBJ2-3	.	CASSDLGHGTDTQYF	TGTGCCAGCAGTGACTTGGGACACGGCACAGATACGCAGTATTTT
17	TRBV5-1	TRBD2	TRBJ2-2	.	CASSFLVGEGNTGELFF	TGCGCCAGCAGCTTTCTCGTGGGGGAGGGGAACACCGGGGAGCTGTTTTTT